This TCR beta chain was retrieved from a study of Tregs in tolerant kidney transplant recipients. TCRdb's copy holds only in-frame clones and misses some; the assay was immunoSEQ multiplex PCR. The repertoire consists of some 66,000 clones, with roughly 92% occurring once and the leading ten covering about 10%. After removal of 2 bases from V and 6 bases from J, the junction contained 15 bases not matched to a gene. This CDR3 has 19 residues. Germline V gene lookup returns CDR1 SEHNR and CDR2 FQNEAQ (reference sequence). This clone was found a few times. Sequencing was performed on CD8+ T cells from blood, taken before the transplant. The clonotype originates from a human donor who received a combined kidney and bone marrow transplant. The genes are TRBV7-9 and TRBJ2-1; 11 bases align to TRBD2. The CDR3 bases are TGTGCCAGCAGCTTACCGCCGGGTAGCGGGAGGGCCATCGGCAATGAGCAGTTCTTC. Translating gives CASSLPPGSGRAIGNEQFF.